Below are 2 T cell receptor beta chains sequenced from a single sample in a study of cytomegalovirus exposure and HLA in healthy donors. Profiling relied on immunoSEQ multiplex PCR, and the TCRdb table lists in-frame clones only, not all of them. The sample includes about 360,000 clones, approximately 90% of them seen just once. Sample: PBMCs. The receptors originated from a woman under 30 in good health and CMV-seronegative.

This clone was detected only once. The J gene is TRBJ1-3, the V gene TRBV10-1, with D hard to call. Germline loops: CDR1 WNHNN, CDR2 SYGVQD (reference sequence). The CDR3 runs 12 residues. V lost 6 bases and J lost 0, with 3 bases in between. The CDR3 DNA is TGCGCCAGCAGGAGCTCTGGAAACACCATATATTTT. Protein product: CASRSSGNTIYF.

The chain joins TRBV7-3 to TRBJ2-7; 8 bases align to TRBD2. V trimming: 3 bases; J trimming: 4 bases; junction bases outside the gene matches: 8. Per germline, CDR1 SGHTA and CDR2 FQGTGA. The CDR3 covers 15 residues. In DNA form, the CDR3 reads TGTGCCAGCAGCTTGGATAGCGGGATCGGGTACGAGCAGTACTTC. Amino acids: CASSLDSGIGYEQYF.